This entry lists 2 T cell receptor beta chains sequenced from one sample in a study of blood T cell repertoires in COVID-19. Sequencing used immunoSEQ multiplex PCR; TCRdb keeps in-frame clones, though not all of them. The sample yields 200,000 to 300,000 clones, 75% to 85% seen once. Sequencing input: peripheral blood. The receptors stem from a human donor in a cohort sampled during active COVID-19.

This chain uses TRBV3-1 (or the pseudogene TRBV3-2) with TRBJ1-5, with D unclear. Germline CDR1 reads LGHDT; CDR2 reads YNNKEL (reference sequence). This CDR3 comprises 14 residues. V lost 4 bases to trimming and J lost 7 bases, with 14 bases between them. The DNA of the CDR3 is TGTGCCAGCAGCCGGGAGGGAGGGCGGCAGCCCCAGCATTTT. It yields the protein CASSREGGRQPQHF.

This chain uses TRBV10-1 with TRBJ2-3; 10 bases are a match to TRBD2. The CDR3 totals 16 residues. J was trimmed by 1 base and V by 3 bases; bases with no gene match: 4. Germline V gives CDR1 WNHNN, CDR2 SYGVQD (reference sequence). The CDR3 DNA follows: TGCGCCAGCAGTGAAGTAGCGGGAGGACGCACAGATACGCAGTATTTT. Its protein product is CASSEVAGGRTDTQYF.